The clone carrying this TCR beta chain showed up just once. The data are from a study of shared T cell receptors in the human thymus. Produced via immunoSEQ multiplex PCR; TCRdb's table is partial and in-frame only. The sample lists 500,000 to 550,000 clones, 78% occurring once. Germline V gene data show CDR1 as SGHNT and CDR2 as YYREEE (reference sequence). With 2 bases removed from V and 2 bases from J, the gap between germline ends came to 23 bases. The CDR3 runs 18 residues. These data also formed part of another study, on human thymus T cells. That work adds: Thymic material originated from resections removed in the course of corrective heart surgery.

The TCR sequence derives from a boy less than two years old with a congenital heart defect. This chain uses TRBV5-4 with TRBJ2-7, with D perhaps TRBD2 (6 bases). Sequenced sample: thymocytes. CDR3 protein: CASSLDSARGRQPYEQYF. CDR3 nucleotides: TGTGCCAGCAGCTTAGATTCTGCGCGGGGACGTCAACCCTACGAGCAGTACTTC.